This T cell receptor (beta chain) was recovered during a study of T cells in Graves' hyperthyroidism and ophthalmopathy. Looking at the study overall: Before any treatment, at initial diagnosis, peripheral blood was collected.

Amplification yielded TCR beta CDR3 regions, with RNA transcripts as the source. With the HTBI primer set, the TCR CDR3 went through a first round of RT-PCR. One entry per CDR3 protein results from TCRdb running MiXCR on the multiplex PCR reads. The sample holds about 300,000 distinct CDR3 sequences; approximately 18% are singletons and the top ten take approximately 37%. The germline V gene has CDR1 LGHDT and CDR2 YNNKEL (reference sequence). With V trimmed by 1 base and J by 0 bases, 3 bases remained unmatched. This CDR3 comprises 15 residues. Uncontrolled infection, other autoimmune disease, pregnancy or lactation disqualified patients from enrolment. For this clonotype: Antigen unknown.

Points from the study as a whole: Model-based prediction identified ophthalmopathy a median approximately 6 months prior to its onset.

This TCR came from a man aged 45-60 years with Graves' ophthalmopathy. The rearrangement joins TRBV3-1 to TRBJ2-7, with TRBD2 matching over 7 bases. The sequenced material came from blood. The CDR3 protein is CASSQAGRPSYEQYF. Here the CDR3 DNA reads TGTGCCAGCAGCCAAGCCGGGAGGCCCTCCTACGAGCAGTACTTC.